This TCR beta chain was retrieved from a study of blood T cell repertoires in COVID-19. Whole-study context: Sites across the United States, Italy and Spain contributed samples from acute and convalescent COVID-19. T cells, B-cell-depleted T cells, or PBMCs supplied cDNA or gDNA.

Germline assignment: CDR1 MGHRA and CDR2 YSYEKL. This CDR3 is 16 amino acids long. J lost 8 bases, V lost 2 bases, and 7 bases had no gene match. Data came from immunoSEQ multiplex PCR; TCRdb stores just in-frame clones and leaves some out. This table has about 260,000 clones, around 87% appearing once. V usage is TRBV4-1 and J usage is TRBJ1-4, with 11 bases that match TRBD1. Sequencing used peripheral blood. The source is a woman between 45 and 60 years old who had recovered from COVID-19. CDR3: CASSQLDRGRGEKLFF. The CDR3 nucleotides read TGCGCCAGCAGCCAATTGGACAGGGGGCGCGGGGAAAAACTGTTTTTT.